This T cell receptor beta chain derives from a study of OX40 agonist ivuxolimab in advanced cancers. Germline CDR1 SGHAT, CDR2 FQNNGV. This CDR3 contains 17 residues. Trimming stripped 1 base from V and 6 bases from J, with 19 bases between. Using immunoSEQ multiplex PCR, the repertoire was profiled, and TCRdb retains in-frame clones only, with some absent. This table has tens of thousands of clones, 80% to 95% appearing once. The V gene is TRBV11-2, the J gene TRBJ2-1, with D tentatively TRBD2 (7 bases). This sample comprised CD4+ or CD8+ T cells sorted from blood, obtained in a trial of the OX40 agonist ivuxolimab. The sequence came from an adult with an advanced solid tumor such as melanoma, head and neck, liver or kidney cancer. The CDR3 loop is CASSLVWVGGPSNEQFF. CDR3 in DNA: TGTGCCAGCAGCTTAGTTTGGGTGGGGGGGCCGTCCAATGAGCAGTTCTTC. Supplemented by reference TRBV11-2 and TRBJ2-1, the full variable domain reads EAGVAQSPRYKIIEKRQSVAFWCNPISGHATLYWYQQILGQGPKLLIQFQNNGVVDDSQLPKDRFSAERLKGVDSTLKIQPAKLEDSAVYLCASSLVWVGGPSNEQFFGPGTRLTVL.